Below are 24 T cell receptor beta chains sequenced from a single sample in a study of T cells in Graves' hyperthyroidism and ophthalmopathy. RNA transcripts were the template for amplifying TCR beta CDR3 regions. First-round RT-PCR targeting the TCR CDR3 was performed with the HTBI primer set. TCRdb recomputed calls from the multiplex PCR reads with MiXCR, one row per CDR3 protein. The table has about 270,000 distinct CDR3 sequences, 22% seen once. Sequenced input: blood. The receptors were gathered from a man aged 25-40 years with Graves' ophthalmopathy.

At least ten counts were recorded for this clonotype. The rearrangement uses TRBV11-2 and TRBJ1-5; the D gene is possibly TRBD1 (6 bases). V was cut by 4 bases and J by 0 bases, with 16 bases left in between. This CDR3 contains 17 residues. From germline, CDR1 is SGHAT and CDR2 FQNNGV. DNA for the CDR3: TGTGCCAGCAGCTGGGGGGGGCCCTATCATAGCAATCAGCCCCAGCATTTT. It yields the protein CASSWGGPYHSNQPQHF. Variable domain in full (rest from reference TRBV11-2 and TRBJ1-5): EAGVAQSPRYKIIEKRQSVAFWCNPISGHATLYWYQQILGQGPKLLIQFQNNGVVDDSQLPKDRFSAERLKGVDSTLKIQPAKLEDSAVYLCASSWGGPYHSNQPQHFGDGTRLSIL.

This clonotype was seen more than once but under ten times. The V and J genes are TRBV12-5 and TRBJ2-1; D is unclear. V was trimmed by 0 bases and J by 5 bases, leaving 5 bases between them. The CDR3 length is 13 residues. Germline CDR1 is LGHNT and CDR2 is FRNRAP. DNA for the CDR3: TGTGCTAGTGGTTTGGTACTCCACAATGAGCAGTTCTTC. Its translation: CASGLVLHNEQFF. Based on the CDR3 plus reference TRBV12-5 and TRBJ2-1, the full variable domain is DARVTQTPRHKVTEMGQEVTMRCQPILGHNTVFWYRQTMMQGLELLAYFRNRAPLDDSGMPKDRFSAEMPDATLATLKIQPSEPRDSAVYFCASGLVLHNEQFFGPGTRLTVL.

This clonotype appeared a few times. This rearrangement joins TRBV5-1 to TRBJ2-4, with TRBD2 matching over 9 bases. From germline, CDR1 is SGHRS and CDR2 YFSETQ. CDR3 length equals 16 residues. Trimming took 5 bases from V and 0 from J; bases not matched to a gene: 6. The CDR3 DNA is TGCGCCAGCAGTACAGCGGGGGGCGTAGCCAAAAACATTCAGTACTTC. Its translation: CASSTAGGVAKNIQYF. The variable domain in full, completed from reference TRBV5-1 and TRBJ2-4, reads KAGVTQTPRYLIKTRGQQVTLSCSPISGHRSVSWYQQTPGQGLQFLFEYFSETQRNKGNFPGRFSGRQFSNSRSEMNVSTLELGDSALYLCASSTAGGVAKNIQYFGAGTRLSVL.

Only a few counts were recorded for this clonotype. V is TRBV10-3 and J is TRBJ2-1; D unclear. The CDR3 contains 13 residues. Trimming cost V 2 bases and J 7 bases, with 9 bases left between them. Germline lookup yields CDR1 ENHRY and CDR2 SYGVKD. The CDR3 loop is CAISEDTGNEQFF. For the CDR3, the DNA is TGTGCCATCAGTGAGGACACTGGAAATGAGCAGTTCTTC.

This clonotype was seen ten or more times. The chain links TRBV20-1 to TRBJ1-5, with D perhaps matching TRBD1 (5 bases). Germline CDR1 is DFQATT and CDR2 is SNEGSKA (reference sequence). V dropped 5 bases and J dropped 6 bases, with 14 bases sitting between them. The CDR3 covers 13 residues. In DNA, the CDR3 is TGCAGTGCTGGGAGGGGTGGCGGTCAGCCCCAGCATTTT. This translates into CSAGRGGGQPQHF.

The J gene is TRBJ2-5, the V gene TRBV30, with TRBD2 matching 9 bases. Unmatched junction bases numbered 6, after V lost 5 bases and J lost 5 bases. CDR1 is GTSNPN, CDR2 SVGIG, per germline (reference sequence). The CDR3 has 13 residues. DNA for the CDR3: TGTGCCTGGGGCGGGAGGGGGCGGGAGACCCAGTACTTC. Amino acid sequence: CAWGGRGRETQYF.

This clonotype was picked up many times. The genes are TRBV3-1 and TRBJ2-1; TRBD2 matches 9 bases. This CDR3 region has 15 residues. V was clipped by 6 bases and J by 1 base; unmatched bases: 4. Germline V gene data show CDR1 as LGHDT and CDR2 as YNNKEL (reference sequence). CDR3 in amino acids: CASSVRGGSYNEQFF. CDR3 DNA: TGTGCCAGCAGTGTGCGGGGGGGGTCCTACAATGAGCAGTTCTTC.

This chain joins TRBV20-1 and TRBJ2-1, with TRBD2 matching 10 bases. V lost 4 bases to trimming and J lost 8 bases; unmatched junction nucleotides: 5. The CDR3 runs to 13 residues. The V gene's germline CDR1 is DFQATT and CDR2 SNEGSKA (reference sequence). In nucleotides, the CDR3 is TGCAGTGCTAAGGCTAGCGGGAGCTATGAGCAGTTCTTC. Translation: CSAKASGSYEQFF.

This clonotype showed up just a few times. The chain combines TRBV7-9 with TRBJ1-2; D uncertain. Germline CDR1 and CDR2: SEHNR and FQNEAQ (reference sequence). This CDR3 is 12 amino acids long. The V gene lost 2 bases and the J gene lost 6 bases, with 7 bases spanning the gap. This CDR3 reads CASSLTGDGYTF. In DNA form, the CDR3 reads TGTGCCAGCAGCTTAACCGGCGATGGCTACACCTTC.

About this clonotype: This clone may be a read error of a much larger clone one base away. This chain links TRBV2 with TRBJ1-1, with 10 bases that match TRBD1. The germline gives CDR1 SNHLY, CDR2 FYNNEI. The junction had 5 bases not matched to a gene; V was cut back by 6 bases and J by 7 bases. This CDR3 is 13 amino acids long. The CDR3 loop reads CASSGQGDIEAFF. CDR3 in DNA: TGTGCCAGCAGCGGACAGGGGGACATTGAAGCTTTCTTT.

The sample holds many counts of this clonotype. CDR3 sequence reads: CASTPPGSAYQPQHF. The CDR3 DNA sequence: TGTGCCAGCACCCCTCCCGGGTCCGCTTACCAGCCCCAGCATTTT. This chain uses TRBV12-3 or TRBV12-4 with TRBJ1-5; D is ambiguous. Trimming stripped 7 bases from V and 7 bases from J, with 20 bases between. The CDR3 is 15 amino acids.

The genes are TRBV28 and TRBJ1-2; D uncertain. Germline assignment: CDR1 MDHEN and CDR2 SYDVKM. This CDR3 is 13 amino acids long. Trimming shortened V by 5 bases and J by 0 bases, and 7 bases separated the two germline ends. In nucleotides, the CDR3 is TGTGCCAGCAGTCCCCCCACTAACTATGGCTACACCTTC. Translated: CASSPPTNYGYTF.

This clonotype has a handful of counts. The CDR3 nucleotides read TGCAGTGCTAGTCGGGACGTGGGCACAGATACGCAGTATTTT. Translation: CSASRDVGTDTQYF. The chain recombines TRBV20-1 with TRBJ2-3; D is tentatively TRBD1 or TRBD2 (5 bases each). V lost 3 bases and J 1 base, leaving 11 bases between the germline ends. CDR1 and CDR2 (germline): DFQATT, SNEGSKA (reference sequence). This CDR3 has 14 residues.

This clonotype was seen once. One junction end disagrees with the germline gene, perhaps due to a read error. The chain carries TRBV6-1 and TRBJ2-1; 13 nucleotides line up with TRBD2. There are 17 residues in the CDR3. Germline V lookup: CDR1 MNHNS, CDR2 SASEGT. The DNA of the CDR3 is TGTGCCACCAGTGATTTGGCCGGGACTAGCGGGATGGCTGAGCAGTTCTTC. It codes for CATSDLAGTSGMAEQFF.

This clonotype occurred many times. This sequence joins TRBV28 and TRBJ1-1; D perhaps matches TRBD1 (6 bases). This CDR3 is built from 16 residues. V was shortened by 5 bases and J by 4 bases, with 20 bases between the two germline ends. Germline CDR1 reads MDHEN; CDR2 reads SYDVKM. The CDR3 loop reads CASSTKRRGGGTEAFF. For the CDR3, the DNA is TGTGCCAGCAGTACGAAACGACGCGGGGGCGGCACTGAAGCTTTCTTT.

The CDR3 loop reads CATSTVTGNTEAFF. In DNA form, the CDR3 reads TGTGCCACCAGCACCGTAACAGGGAACACTGAAGCTTTCTTT. This chain joins TRBV15 and TRBJ1-1; D might be TRBD1 (5 bases). V lost 4 bases and J 1 base, leaving 10 bases between the germline ends. Germline CDR1 and CDR2: LNHNV and YYDKDF (reference sequence). The CDR3 is 14 amino acids.

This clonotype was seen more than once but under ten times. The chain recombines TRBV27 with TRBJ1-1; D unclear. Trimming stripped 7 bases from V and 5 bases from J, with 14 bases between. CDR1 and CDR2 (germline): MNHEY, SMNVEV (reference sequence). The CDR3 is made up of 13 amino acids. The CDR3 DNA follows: TGTGCCAGCATGGAGGGCTCACGGACTGAAGCTTTCTTT. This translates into CASMEGSRTEAFF.

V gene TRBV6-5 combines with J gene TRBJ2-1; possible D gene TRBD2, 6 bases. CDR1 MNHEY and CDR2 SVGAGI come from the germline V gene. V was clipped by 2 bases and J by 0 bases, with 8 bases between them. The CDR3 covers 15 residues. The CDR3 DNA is TGTGCCAGCAGTTACCCCGGGAGCTCCTACAATGAGCAGTTCTTC. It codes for CASSYPGSSYNEQFF.

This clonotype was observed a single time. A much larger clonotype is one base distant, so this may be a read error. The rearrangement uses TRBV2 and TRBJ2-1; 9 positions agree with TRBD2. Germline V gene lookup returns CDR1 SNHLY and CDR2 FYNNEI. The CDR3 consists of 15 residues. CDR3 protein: CASSVEGTSYNEQSF. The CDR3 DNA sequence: TGTGCCAGCAGTGTGGAGGGGACTAGCTACAATGAGCAGTCCTTC.

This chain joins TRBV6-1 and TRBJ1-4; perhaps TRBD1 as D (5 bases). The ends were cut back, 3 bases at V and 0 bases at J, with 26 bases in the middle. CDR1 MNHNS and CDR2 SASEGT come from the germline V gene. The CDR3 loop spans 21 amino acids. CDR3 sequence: CASSDQGPFAVSLATNEKLFF. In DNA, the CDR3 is TGTGCCAGCAGTGATCAGGGCCCTTTCGCTGTTTCTCTTGCAACTAATGAAAAACTGTTTTTT.

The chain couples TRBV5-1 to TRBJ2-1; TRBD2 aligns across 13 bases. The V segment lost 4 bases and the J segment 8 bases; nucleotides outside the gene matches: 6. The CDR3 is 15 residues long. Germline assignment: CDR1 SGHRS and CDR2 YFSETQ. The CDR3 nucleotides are TGCGCCAGCAGCCCCGGGACTAGCGGGAACTATGAGCAGTTCTTC. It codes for CASSPGTSGNYEQFF.

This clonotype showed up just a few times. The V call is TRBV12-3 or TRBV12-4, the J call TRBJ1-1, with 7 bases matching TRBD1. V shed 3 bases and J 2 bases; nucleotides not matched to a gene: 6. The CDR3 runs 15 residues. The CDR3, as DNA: TGTGCCAGCAGTTTTAGGACAGGCGGAAACACTGAAGCTTTCTTT. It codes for CASSFRTGGNTEAFF.

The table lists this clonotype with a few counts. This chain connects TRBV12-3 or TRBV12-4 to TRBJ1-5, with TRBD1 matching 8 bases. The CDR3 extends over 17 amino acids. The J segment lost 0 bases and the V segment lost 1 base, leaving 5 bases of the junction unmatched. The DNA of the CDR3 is TGTGCCAGCAGTTTAGGGCAGGGGGCTTATAGCAATCAGCCCCAGCATTTT. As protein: CASSLGQGAYSNQPQHF.

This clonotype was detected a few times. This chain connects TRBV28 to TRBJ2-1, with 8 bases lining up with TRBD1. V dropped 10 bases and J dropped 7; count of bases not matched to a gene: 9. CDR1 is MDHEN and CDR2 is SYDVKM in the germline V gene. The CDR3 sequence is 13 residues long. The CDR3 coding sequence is TGTGCCAACTCCCAGGGGGCACGGAATGAGCAGTTCTTC. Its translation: CANSQGARNEQFF. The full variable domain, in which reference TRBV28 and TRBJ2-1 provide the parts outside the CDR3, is DVKVTQSSRYLVKRTGEKVFLECVQDMDHENMFWYRQDPGLGLRLIYFSYDVKMKEKGDIPEGYSVSREKKERFSLILESASTNQTSMYLCANSQGARNEQFFGPGTRLTVL.